These T cell receptor beta chains were read from a single sample in a study of shared clonotypes between healthy human individuals. Assay: immunoSEQ multiplex PCR; the TCRdb copy retains only in-frame clones and omits some. The table records approximately 1,000,000 clones, roughly 80% of them present only once. Sequenced sample: memory CD4+ T cells from PBMCs. Receptors originate from a young man in good health. Some clones in this sample may be carry-over from other donors' samples. CDR3s include the opening cysteine and the closing phenylalanine or tryptophan. D genes are given only for firm matches. Rows give clone size only sometimes, using once, few, many, or a class for an expanded clone.

J gene	clone size	D gene	V gene	CDR3 DNA	CDR3 protein
TRBJ2-5	NA	TRBD2	TRBV28	TGTGCCAGCACCCCCGGTGTGGGAGGGATAGAGACCCAGTACTTC	CASTPGVGGIETQYF
TRBJ1-2	NA	TRBD1	TRBV28	TGTGCCAGCAGCGCGACAGGGGCTAACTATGGCTACACCTTC	CASSATGANYGYTF
TRBJ1-2	few	NA	TRBV6-6	TGTGCCAGCAGCTACAGACAGTTGGTCTATGGCTACACCTTC	CASSYRQLVYGYTF
TRBJ2-5	few	TRBD2	TRBV15	TGTGCCACCAGCAGAGGTCTAGCGGGAGCGGAAGAGACCCAGTACTTC	CATSRGLAGAEETQYF
TRBJ1-2	NA	TRBD1	TRBV7-2	TGTGCCAGCAGCCCCGGGACAGGGGCCCATGGCTACACCTTC	CASSPGTGAHGYTF
TRBJ1-5	NA	TRBD1	TRBV5-5	TGTGCCAGCAGCGTGACAGGGGATCAGCCCCAGCATTTT	CASSVTGDQPQHF
TRBJ1-5	NA	NA	TRBV10-3	TGTGCCATCAGTGAGTTCGTGGGGCTTCCGGGGGGCAATCAGCCCCAGCATTTT	CAISEFVGLPGGNQPQHF
TRBJ2-7	NA	NA	TRBV7-9	TGTGCCAGCAGCAAAACCTACGAGCAGTACTTC	CASSKTYEQYF
TRBJ1-5	few	NA	TRBV7-2	TGTGCCAGCACCTTTTCCGGTCAGCCCCAGCATTTT	CASTFSGQPQHF
TRBJ2-2	NA	TRBD1	TRBV6-5	TGTGCCAGCAGTCCCGGGACAGGGCTCACCGGGGAGCTGTTTTTT	CASSPGTGLTGELFF
TRBJ2-7	NA	NA	TRBV28	TGTGCCAGCAGTTTATTAAGTCCTAGGACACACGAGCAGTACTTC	CASSLLSPRTHEQYF
TRBJ2-2	NA	TRBD1	TRBV27	TGTGCCAGCAGTTTCCCGGGACAGACGAACACCGGGGAGCTGTTTTTT	CASSFPGQTNTGELFF
TRBJ1-2	NA	TRBD1	TRBV11-1	TGTGCCAGCGGACAGGGGGTTAACTATGGCTACACCTTC	CASGQGVNYGYTF
TRBJ1-1	NA	NA	TRBV27	TGTGCCAGCAGTTTGAGGGCAGCTTTGAACACTGAAGCTTTCTTT	CASSLRAALNTEAFF
TRBJ1-1	NA	TRBD1	TRBV28	TGTGCCAGCAGTTTATGGCCGGGACAGGGTCCCAACACTGAAGCTTTCTTT	CASSLWPGQGPNTEAFF
TRBJ1-1	NA	NA	TRBV30	TGTGCCTGGAGTCAAGACAGATATACTGAAGCTTTCTTT	CAWSQDRYTEAFF
TRBJ2-7	NA	NA	TRBV7-9	TGTGCCAGCAGCTTAGTTGCCTACGAGCAGTACTTC	CASSLVAYEQYF
TRBJ1-5	NA	TRBD1	TRBV29-1	TGCAGCGTTGGGGGACAGGGGGGAGAACAGCCCCAGCATTTT	CSVGGQGGEQPQHF
TRBJ1-2	NA	TRBD1	TRBV5-1	TGCGCCAGCAGCCGAGGGACAGGGGGCTTCTCCTATGGCTACACCTTC	CASSRGTGGFSYGYTF
TRBJ2-5	NA	NA	TRBV30	TGTGCCTGGGCTCAGGGAGAGACCCAGTACTTC	CAWAQGETQYF
TRBJ1-5	NA	NA	TRBV19	TGTGCCAGTAGTATAGGGGGGGAGCAGCCCCAGCATTTT	CASSIGGEQPQHF
TRBJ1-2	NA	TRBD1	TRBV5-8	TGTGCCAGCAGGCGGGACAGGGGAGGGTATGGCTACACCTTC	CASRRDRGGYGYTF
TRBJ2-1	few	NA	TRBV5-1	TGCGCCAGCAGCTTGGGGCGACTGTTTGGCGATGAGCAGTTCTTC	CASSLGRLFGDEQFF
TRBJ2-4	NA	TRBD2	TRBV29-1	TGCAGCGTTGTAGGGTTAGGACTAGCGGGAGTCGGGAACATTCAGTACTTC	CSVVGLGLAGVGNIQYF
TRBJ1-1	NA	NA	TRBV18	TGTGCCAGCTCACCTGGAAGACAATTGAACACTGAAGCTTTCTTT	CASSPGRQLNTEAFF
TRBJ1-2	NA	NA	TRBV28	TGTGCCAGCAACAAGGACGGACCGTATGGCTACACCTTC	CASNKDGPYGYTF
TRBJ2-5	NA	TRBD2	TRBV5-8	TGTGCCAGCAGCTACCGCCCGGGACTAGCGGGAGACCAAGAGACCCAGTACTTC	CASSYRPGLAGDQETQYF
TRBJ1-5	few	NA	TRBV2	TGTGCCAGCAGTCAGTATTTAGGACTTTTGCATTTT	CASSQYLGLLHF
TRBJ1-2	NA	NA	TRBV5-4	TGTGCCAGCAGCCGCCCCCAGGCGGCGCGGGTGGGGTATGGCTACACCTTC	CASSRPQAARVGYGYTF
TRBJ1-4	NA	NA	TRBV27	TGTGCCAGCAGTTTCGCAGTGGTGGGAAAACTGTTTTTT	CASSFAVVGKLFF
TRBJ2-1	NA	TRBD2	TRBV29-1	TGCAGCGAAACTAGCGGGAGTTCCTACAATGAGCAGTTCTTC	CSETSGSSYNEQFF
TRBJ1-3	NA	NA	TRBV7-2	TGTGCCAGCAGCTTACGGTACGATTCGGGAGGAAACACCATATATTTT	CASSLRYDSGGNTIYF
TRBJ2-2	NA	NA	TRBV28	TGTGCCAGCACCCTTCCCCGCCCAGGGGGAGGAACCGGGGAGCTGTTTTTT	CASTLPRPGGGTGELFF
TRBJ2-7	NA	NA	TRBV11-2	TGTGCCAGCAACCCAACTCGGGGACACTACGAGCAGTACTTC	CASNPTRGHYEQYF
TRBJ1-2	NA	NA	TRBV28	TGTGCCAGCAGTTTGGGGAGGGGCCCAGGCTACACCTTC	CASSLGRGPGYTF
TRBJ2-7	NA	TRBD1	TRBV6-9	TGTGCCAGCAGTTCCCGGGACAGGGCCTACGAGCAGTACTTC	CASSSRDRAYEQYF
TRBJ2-5	NA	TRBD2	TRBV7-8	TGTGCCAGCAGCTTGCTCGGGACTAGCGATAAAGAGACCCAGTACTTC	CASSLLGTSDKETQYF
TRBJ2-7	NA	NA	TRBV9	TGTGCCAGCAGCGTAGTGGGTGACAGACCCTACGAGCAGTACTTC	CASSVVGDRPYEQYF
TRBJ2-2	once	TRBD1	TRBV9	TGTGCCAGCAGCGGCTCGACAGGGGGAAACACCGGGGAGCTGTTTTTT	CASSGSTGGNTGELFF
TRBJ2-5	once	NA	TRBV2	TGTGCCAGCAGTGGGAGCGTTGGAGAGACCCAGTACTTC	CASSGSVGETQYF
TRBJ2-5	many	NA	TRBV2	TGTGCCAGCAGACCTGGGGGGACTGGCCTAAGGACCCAGTACTTC	CASRPGGTGLRTQYF
TRBJ2-1	NA	NA	TRBV5-4	TGTGCCAGCAGCTGGGGGGGCTCGGACTCCTACAATGAGCAGTTCTTC	CASSWGGSDSYNEQFF
TRBJ1-2	NA	NA	TRBV27	TGTGCCAGCAGTTTTCGGTCCGGCGGAGACCTAACTAACTATGGCTACACCTTC	CASSFRSGGDLTNYGYTF
TRBJ2-5	NA	TRBD2	TRBV10-3	TGTGCCATCAGCACTAGCGGAGAGACCCAGTACTTC	CAISTSGETQYF
TRBJ2-5	NA	NA	TRBV4-1	TGCGCCAGCAGCCGCCTACTAGGTAGAGAGACCCAGTACTTC	CASSRLLGRETQYF
TRBJ2-2	NA	TRBD1	TRBV4-1	TGCGCCAGCAGCCAAACAGGGGTGGGGAACACCGGGGAGCTGTTTTTT	CASSQTGVGNTGELFF
TRBJ2-7	NA	TRBD1	TRBV6-4	TGTGCCAGCGGCCCCCGGGACAGGGGGTCGGAGGAGCAGTACTTC	CASGPRDRGSEEQYF
TRBJ2-7	NA	TRBD1	TRBV11-2	TGTGCCACGGCAGGGACAGCCCTAGGGGAGCAGTACTTC	CATAGTALGEQYF
TRBJ2-1	once	TRBD1	TRBV28	TGTGCCAGCAGTTTACTTCCCTTGACAGGGGGGGACTACAATGAGCAGTTCTTC	CASSLLPLTGGDYNEQFF
TRBJ2-3	NA	TRBD2	TRBV29-1	TGCAGCGCAGGGACTAGCCCTAACACAGATACGCAGTATTTT	CSAGTSPNTDTQYF
TRBJ1-3	NA	TRBD1	TRBV7-9	TGTGCCAGCAGCTCCGGACAGGGCTCTGGAAACACCATATATTTT	CASSSGQGSGNTIYF
TRBJ2-3	NA	NA	TRBV7-8	TGTGCCAGCAGCTTAGATCGTGGGGGCCGGCAGTATTTT	CASSLDRGGRQYF
TRBJ1-4	NA	TRBD1	TRBV15	TGTGCCACCAGCAGAGCGACAGGGGGCAATGAAAAACTGTTTTTT	CATSRATGGNEKLFF
TRBJ2-2	NA	NA	TRBV5-1	TGCGCCAGCAGTTTGGACAGAAACACCGGGGAGCTGTTTTTT	CASSLDRNTGELFF
TRBJ1-5	NA	NA	TRBV5-1	TGCGCCAGCAGCTTAAGGTCCGGGGGCGAAAGGACGGGTCAGCCCCAGCATTTT	CASSLRSGGERTGQPQHF